This is a list of T cell receptor beta chains from one sample in a study of high-grade serous ovarian cancer treatment subgroups. Sequencing used immunoSEQ multiplex PCR; TCRdb keeps in-frame clones, though not all of them. The table lists some 5,000 clones, about 70% of them singletons. Sequencing was performed on tumor tissue. These receptors came from a human patient with high-grade serous ovarian cancer. CDR3s include the opening cysteine and the closing phenylalanine or tryptophan. The D gene is left open where the match is weak. Not every row has a clone size; where given, it reads once, few, many or a size class.

V gene	J gene	D gene	clone size	CDR3 protein	CDR3 DNA
TRBV4-3	TRBJ1-1	.	.	CASRKRIRESNTEAFF	TGCGCCAGCAGGAAGCGGATACGGGAGTCGAACACTGAAGCTTTCTTT
TRBV5-1	TRBJ2-3	.	.	CASSLVGDSTDTQYF	TGCGCCAGCAGCTTGGTAGGGGACAGCACAGATACGCAGTATTTT
TRBV6-6	TRBJ1-2	TRBD1	.	CASSYSKGTELTF	TGTGCCAGCAGTTACTCGAAGGGGACAGAACTCACCTTC
TRBV7-9	TRBJ2-7	.	.	CASSFEPWVQYF	TGTGCCAGCAGCTTTGAGCCTTGGGTCCAGTACTTC
TRBV7-2	TRBJ1-5	.	.	CASSLEYQPQHF	TGTGCCAGCAGCTTAGAGTATCAGCCCCAGCATTTT
TRBV13	TRBJ1-1	.	.	CASSLGEQWGNTEAFF	TGTGCCAGCAGCTTAGGGGAGCAGTGGGGAAACACTGAAGCTTTCTTT
TRBV25-1	TRBJ1-2	.	.	CASSESLDYGYTF	TGTGCCAGCAGTGAATCTCTGGACTATGGCTACACCTTC
TRBV5-4	TRBJ2-3	.	.	CASSFRLKTSTDTQYF	TGTGCCAGCAGCTTCAGACTAAAAACTAGCACAGATACGCAGTATTTT
TRBV4-3	TRBJ1-4	.	.	CASSATRGEGGKLFF	TGCGCCAGCAGCGCAACGAGGGGGGAAGGGGGAAAACTGTTTTTT
TRBV4-3	TRBJ2-1	.	.	CASSLRSRGRGNEQFF	TGCGCCAGCAGCCTCAGAAGCAGGGGCCGAGGCAATGAGCAGTTCTTC
TRBV27	TRBJ1-2	TRBD1	.	CASSLIPGTGGDGYTF	TGTGCCAGCAGTTTGATTCCCGGGACAGGGGGCGATGGCTACACCTTC
TRBV7-3	TRBJ2-1	TRBD1	.	CASSLGQGFGEQFF	TGTGCCAGCAGCTTAGGACAGGGGTTCGGTGAGCAGTTCTTC
TRBV7-9	TRBJ1-2	TRBD1	.	CASSSAGGSYGYTF	TGTGCCAGCAGCTCCGCAGGGGGCTCGTACGGCTACACCTTC
TRBV5-1	TRBJ1-3	.	.	CASSLAGASGNTIYF	TGCGCCAGCAGCTTGGCTGGAGCCTCTGGAAACACCATATATTTT
TRBV29-1	TRBJ2-3	.	.	CSGTTGNTDTQYF	TGCAGCGGGACGACAGGAAACACAGATACGCAGTATTTT
TRBV11-2	TRBJ1-1	.	.	CASSSNQQGNTEAFF	TGTGCCAGCAGCTCAAACCAACAGGGGAACACTGAAGCTTTCTTT
TRBV19	TRBJ1-1	TRBD1	.	CASISIGGGRMNTEAFF	TGTGCCAGTATTTCGATAGGGGGCGGGAGAATGAACACTGAAGCTTTCTTT
TRBV11-1	TRBJ2-3	TRBD2	.	CASSPYYGGAADTQYF	TGTGCCAGCAGCCCCTATTACGGGGGGGCCGCAGATACGCAGTATTTT
TRBV14	TRBJ1-1	.	hyperexpanded	CASSQGSTANTEAFF	TGTGCCAGCAGCCAAGGGTCCACAGCGAACACTGAAGCTTTCTTT
TRBV5-1	TRBJ1-1	.	.	CASSLWSGRFMNTEAFF	TGCGCCAGCAGCTTGTGGTCGGGACGGTTCATGAACACTGAAGCTTTCTTT
TRBV9	TRBJ2-2	TRBD1	.	CASSTGTGFNTGELFF	TGTGCCAGCAGTACCGGGACAGGGTTTAACACCGGGGAGCTGTTTTTT
TRBV10-3	TRBJ2-7	TRBD1	.	CAISQTGPLYEQYF	TGTGCCATCAGCCAGACAGGGCCGCTGTACGAGCAGTACTTC
TRBV6-5	TRBJ1-1	TRBD1	.	CASRRQGGSATEAFF	TGTGCCAGCAGGCGACAGGGGGGGAGTGCCACTGAAGCTTTCTTT
TRBV12-5	TRBJ1-2	.	.	CASGLGPGRGYTF	TGTGCTAGTGGCCTCGGACCGGGTCGGGGCTACACCTTC
TRBV6-1	TRBJ2-5	.	once	CASSELQGLVLETQYF	TGTGCCAGCAGTGAACTACAGGGATTGGTCCTGGAGACCCAGTACTTC
TRBV5-1	TRBJ1-4	TRBD1	.	CASSLLWTGRDVTNEKLFF	TGCGCCAGCAGCTTGCTTTGGACAGGTCGGGATGTGACTAATGAAAAACTGTTTTTT
TRBV9	TRBJ1-6	TRBD1	.	CASSAPGTGVRNSPLHF	TGTGCCAGCAGCGCACCCGGGACAGGGGTCCGTAATTCACCCCTCCACTTT
TRBV5-4	TRBJ1-2	.	few	CASSPGDGYTF	TGTGCCAGCAGCCCAGGGGACGGCTACACCTTC
TRBV15	TRBJ1-4	.	.	CATSRGRGEKLFF	TGTGCCACCAGCAGGGGGAGGGGTGAAAAACTGTTTTTT
TRBV19	TRBJ2-1	TRBD2	.	CAVAGTSTYNEQFF	TGTGCAGTCGCCGGGACTAGCACCTACAATGAGCAGTTCTTC